The clone carrying this T cell receptor beta chain showed up just once. The V gene's germline CDR1 is SGDLS and CDR2 YYNGEE. Trimming stripped 2 bases from V and 4 bases from J, with 9 bases between. CDR3 length: 13 residues. This entry belongs to a study of blood T cell repertoires in COVID-19. Profiled with immunoSEQ multiplex PCR; TCRdb holds only in-frame clones, not every one. The sample holds around 49,000 clones, 78% seen once. The receptor's source is a woman between 45 and 60 years old with acute COVID-19. The genes are TRBV9 and TRBJ1-2; unclear D gene. Sequences were obtained from PBMCs or T cells enriched from blood (not recorded which). In nucleotides, the CDR3 is TGTGCCAGCAGCGTTCGGGAAACCTATGGCTACACCTTC. Its protein is CASSVRETYGYTF.